Listed here are 16 T cell receptor beta chains from one sample, sequenced in a study of cytomegalovirus exposure and HLA in healthy donors. 60 Vbeta and 13 Jbeta primers were used in PCR. Libraries were prepared by immunoSEQ multiplex PCR; TCRdb keeps only in-frame clonotypes and omits some of them. The sample holds 150,000 to 200,000 clones, around 85% seen once. Sequencing was performed on PBMCs. The receptors shown here come from a woman in her thirties in good health and CMV-seronegative.

The chain employs TRBV5-1 and TRBJ2-3; TRBD1 matches 7 bases. V shed 2 bases, J shed 0 bases, and the junction held 6 bases outside the gene matches. Germline assignment: CDR1 SGHRS and CDR2 YFSETQ. The CDR3 totals 16 residues. The CDR3 DNA sequence: TGCGCCAGCAGCTTACCTCAGACAGGGAGCACAGATACGCAGTATTTT. Encoded protein: CASSLPQTGSTDTQYF.

Comment on this clone: This sample also contains other DNA sequences that code for the same CDR3. The chain combines TRBV5-1 with TRBJ2-3, with TRBD2 matching over 14 bases. Unmatched junction bases numbered 7, after V lost 3 bases and J lost 1 base. Germline V gene lookup returns CDR1 SGHRS and CDR2 YFSETQ. The CDR3 has 18 amino acids. The chain's CDR3 is CASSSGLAGGRGTDTQYF. CDR3 nucleotides: TGCGCCAGCAGCTCCGGACTAGCGGGGGGCCGGGGCACAGATACGCAGTATTTT.

V is TRBV6-6 and J is TRBJ2-1; 10 bases are shared with TRBD2. The length of the CDR3 is 15 residues. V was clipped by 5 bases and J by 2 bases; unmatched bases: 3. Per the germline V gene, CDR1 is MNHNY and CDR2 is SVGAGI (reference sequence). The CDR3 protein is CASSKLAGTYNEQFF. As DNA, the CDR3 is TGTGCCAGCAGTAAACTAGCGGGGACCTACAATGAGCAGTTCTTC.

This clone has more than one count but fewer than ten. V gene TRBV5-1 combines with J gene TRBJ1-1; 11 nucleotides align to TRBD1. Trimming at V came to 4 bases and at J to 4 bases, leaving 6 bases not matched to a gene. The germline V gene has CDR1 SGHRS and CDR2 YFSETQ. This CDR3 spans 15 amino acids. The chain's CDR3 is CASSPGQGAVTEAFF. CDR3 bases: TGCGCCAGCAGCCCAGGACAGGGGGCAGTCACTGAAGCTTTCTTT.

This clone showed up just once. The chain links TRBV7-3 to TRBJ2-1, with 7 bases fitting TRBD2. The CDR3 consists of 13 residues. Germline-derived CDR1 and CDR2 are SGHTA and FQGTGA. Losses at the gene ends were 2 bases for V and 7 bases for J; bases not matched to a gene: 2. The CDR3 region has the DNA TGTGCCAGCAGCTTACCCGGGGGGAATGAGCAGTTCTTC. It encodes CASSLPGGNEQFF.

The count of this clone is one. This rearrangement joins TRBV28 to TRBJ2-3, with TRBD2 matching 7 bases. The V and J ends lost 6 bases and 0 bases, in that order; junction bases with no gene match: 15. The CDR3 consists of 18 residues. Germline values: CDR1 MDHEN, CDR2 SYDVKM. This CDR3 reads CASSLPLGEGLSTDTQYF. In nucleotides, the CDR3 is TGTGCCAGCAGCCTACCCCTCGGGGAGGGCCTGAGCACAGATACGCAGTATTTT.

About this clone itself: This same CDR3 is encoded by further DNA sequences in the sample. J is TRBJ2-6 and V is TRBV5-1; 9 nucleotides agree with TRBD1. V lost 4 bases and J lost 0; bases outside the gene matches: 5. Germline values: CDR1 SGHRS, CDR2 YFSETQ. CDR3 size: 17 residues. CDR3 amino acids: CASSLDRGTSGANVLTF. The CDR3 coding sequence is TGCGCCAGCAGCCTGGACAGGGGAACCTCTGGGGCCAACGTCCTGACTTTC.

The CDR3: CASSATGWAEAFF. The CDR3 DNA follows: TGTGCCAGCAGCGCGACAGGGTGGGCTGAAGCTTTCTTT. This chain uses TRBV9 with TRBJ1-1; 7 bases are a match to TRBD1. There are 13 residues in the CDR3. V lost 3 bases and J lost 6; bases outside the gene matches: 5. From germline, CDR1 is SGDLS and CDR2 YYNGEE.

This chain connects TRBV27 to TRBJ2-5; 9 bases fit TRBD2. The CDR3 has 15 residues. CDR1 MNHEY and CDR2 SMNVEV come from the germline V gene (reference sequence). Unmatched junction bases numbered 11, after V lost 5 bases and J lost 7 bases. CDR3: CASSPLAGPGGTQYF. The CDR3 nucleotides are TGTGCCAGCAGTCCGCTAGCGGGACCGGGAGGGACCCAGTACTTC.

This chain joins TRBV5-4 and TRBJ2-5; D may be TRBD1 (6 bases). Germline CDR1 reads SGHNT; CDR2 reads YYREEE (reference sequence). This CDR3 spans 13 amino acids. V was cut by 2 bases and J by 2 bases, with 7 bases left in between. The DNA for the CDR3 is TGTGCCAGCAGCTTAGGACAGCAAGAGACCCAGTACTTC. Its translation is CASSLGQQETQYF.

This clone came up once. The rearrangement links TRBV7-8 to TRBJ2-1; TRBD2 might be the D (6 bases). This CDR3 comprises 14 residues. V was shortened by 5 bases and J by 4 bases, with 12 bases between the two germline ends. The V gene's germline CDR1 is SGHVS and CDR2 FQNEAQ. CDR3 protein: CASSHRDLYNEQFF. The CDR3 DNA reads TGTGCCAGCAGCCACCGGGACTTGTACAATGAGCAGTTCTTC.

This rearrangement joins TRBV7-9 to TRBJ2-2, with 8 bases matching TRBD2. CDR3 length equals 15 residues. Germline-derived CDR1 and CDR2 are SEHNR and FQNEAQ (reference sequence). Germline trimming cut 3 bases from V and 5 bases from J; bases unmatched to any gene: 5. The CDR3 sequence: CASSFRAGVTGELFF. CDR3 nucleotides: TGTGCCAGCAGCTTTAGAGCGGGGGTAACCGGGGAGCTGTTTTTT.

The chain couples TRBV19 to TRBJ2-5, with TRBD2 matching 12 bases. The V segment lost 3 bases and the J segment 5 bases; nucleotides outside the gene matches: 1. The CDR3 has 14 residues. The V gene's germline CDR1 is LNHDA and CDR2 SQIVND (reference sequence). CDR3 in DNA: TGTGCCAGTAGTATGGGGACTAGCGGGGAGACCCAGTACTTC. It is translated as CASSMGTSGETQYF.

The CDR3 here is CASSLRTTRGAKNIQYF. In DNA form, the CDR3 reads TGTGCCAGCAGTTTAAGGACGACCCGGGGAGCCAAAAACATTCAGTACTTC. This chain connects TRBV28 to TRBJ2-4; D is possibly TRBD2 (5 bases). V lost 2 bases to trimming and J lost 0 bases, with 14 bases between them. The CDR3 covers 17 residues. Germline V gene lookup returns CDR1 MDHEN and CDR2 SYDVKM.

The CDR3 is CASSQGDRDYGYTF. The CDR3 DNA reads TGCGCCAGCAGCCAGGGGGACAGGGACTATGGCTACACCTTC. The V and J genes are TRBV4-1 and TRBJ1-2, with TRBD1 matching over 9 bases. Per germline, CDR1 MGHRA and CDR2 YSYEKL. The trim removed 3 bases at V and 3 bases at J, leaving 2 bases unmatched. CDR3 length equals 14 residues.

The chain joins TRBV10-2 to TRBJ1-3; D gene uncertain. V was cut by 0 bases and J by 4 bases, with 16 bases left in between. The CDR3 contains 17 residues. Per germline, CDR1 WSHSY and CDR2 SAAADI. The CDR3 sequence: CASSESLRGYYGNTIYF. In nucleotides, the CDR3 is TGCGCCAGCAGTGAGTCATTGCGAGGGTACTACGGAAACACCATATATTTT.